This T cell receptor beta chain appears in the sequencing data of a study of cytomegalovirus exposure and HLA in healthy donors. Study background: Genotyping showed around 81% of fewer than 500 donors falling in the Caucasian-associated ancestry cluster.

A word on this clone: Its antigen is undetermined.

Germline assignment: CDR1 SEHNR and CDR2 FQNEAQ (reference sequence). The CDR3 spans 16 residues. Trimming shortened V by 0 bases and J by 5 bases, and 16 bases separated the two germline ends. 13 Jbeta primers and 60 Vbeta primers were used for the PCR. TCRdb's copy holds only in-frame clones and misses some; the assay was immunoSEQ multiplex PCR. This table holds 110,000 to 150,000 clones, about three quarters found once. General study points: The dataset shows that most TCR sequences were rare, while some public TCRs occurred in many donors.

Sequencing was done on a sample of PBMCs. The receptor was isolated from a man aged 35 to 55 in good health and CMV-seropositive. The chain is built from TRBV7-9 and TRBJ1-1; no definite D call. As DNA, the CDR3 is TGTGCCAGCAGCTTAGCGCCGGCGGGCGTGAGTACTGAAGCTTTCTTT. Protein sequence: CASSLAPAGVSTEAFF.